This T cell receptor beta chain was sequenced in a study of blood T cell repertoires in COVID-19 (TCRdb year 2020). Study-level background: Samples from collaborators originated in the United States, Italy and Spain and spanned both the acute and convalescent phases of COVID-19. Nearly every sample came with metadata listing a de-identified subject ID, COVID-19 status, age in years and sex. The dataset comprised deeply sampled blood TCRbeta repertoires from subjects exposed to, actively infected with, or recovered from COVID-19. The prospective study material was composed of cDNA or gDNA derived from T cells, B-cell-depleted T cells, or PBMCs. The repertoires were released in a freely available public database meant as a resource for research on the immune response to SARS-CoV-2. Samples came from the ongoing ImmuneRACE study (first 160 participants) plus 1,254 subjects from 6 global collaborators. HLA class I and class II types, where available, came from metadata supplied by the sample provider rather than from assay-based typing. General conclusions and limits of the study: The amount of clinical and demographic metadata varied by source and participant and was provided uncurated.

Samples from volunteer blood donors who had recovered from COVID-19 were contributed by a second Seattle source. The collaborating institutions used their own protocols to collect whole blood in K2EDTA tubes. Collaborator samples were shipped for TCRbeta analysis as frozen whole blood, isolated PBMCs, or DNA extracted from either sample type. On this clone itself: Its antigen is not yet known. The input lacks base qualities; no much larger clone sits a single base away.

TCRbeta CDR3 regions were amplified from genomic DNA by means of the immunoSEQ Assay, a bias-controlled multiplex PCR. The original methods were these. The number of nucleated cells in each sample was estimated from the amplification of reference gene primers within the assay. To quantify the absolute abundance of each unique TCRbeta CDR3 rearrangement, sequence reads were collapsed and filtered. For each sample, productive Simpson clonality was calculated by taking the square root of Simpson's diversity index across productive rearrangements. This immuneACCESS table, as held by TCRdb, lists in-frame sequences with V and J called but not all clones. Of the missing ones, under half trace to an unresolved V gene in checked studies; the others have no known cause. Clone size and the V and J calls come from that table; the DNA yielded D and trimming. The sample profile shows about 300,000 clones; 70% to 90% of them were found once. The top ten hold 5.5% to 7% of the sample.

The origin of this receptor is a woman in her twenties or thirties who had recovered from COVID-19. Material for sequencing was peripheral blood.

The nucleotide sequence is given as TGTGCCAGCAGTATATCCGGGACTAGGTGGGAGACCCAGTACTTC. This translates into CASSISGTRWETQYF. The rearranged segments are TRBV6-6 and TRBJ2-5; 8 junctional bases match TRBD2. Taken from cysteine to phenylalanine, the CDR3 has 15 residues. The CDR3 DNA has 45 bases and is translated from base 1. Per the germline V gene (reference sequence), MNHNY is the CDR1 and SVGAGI is the CDR2. Trimmed from V: 5 bases; trimmed from J: 5 bases; junction bases lacking a gene match: 10.